One and the same sample provided the 15 T cell receptor beta chains below, sequenced in a study of OX40 agonist ivuxolimab in advanced cancers. Profiled with immunoSEQ multiplex PCR; TCRdb holds only in-frame clones, not every one. Of about 60,000 clones in the sample, over 80% were seen once. The sequencing here drew on CD4+ or CD8+ T cells sorted from blood, taken in a trial of the OX40 agonist ivuxolimab. Receptor source: an adult with an advanced solid tumor such as melanoma, head and neck, liver or kidney cancer.

This chain joins TRBV19 and TRBJ2-1; D gene unclear. The CDR3 has 12 amino acids. V was clipped by 5 bases and J by 9 bases, with 11 bases between them. Germline assignment: CDR1 LNHDA and CDR2 SQIVND (reference sequence). The CDR3 spells CASSSSSGEQFF. The CDR3 DNA reads TGTGCCAGTAGTTCCAGTAGTGGTGAGCAGTTCTTC.

This chain joins TRBV10-3 and TRBJ2-5; possibly TRBD2 for D (5 bases). The CDR3 runs 13 residues. The V gene lost 6 bases and the J gene lost 2 bases, with 10 bases spanning the gap. Per the germline V gene, CDR1 is ENHRY and CDR2 is SYGVKD. CDR3 nucleotide sequence: TGTGCCATCAGGCTAGCATTACAAGAGACCCAGTACTTC. Encoded protein: CAIRLALQETQYF.

This chain connects TRBV28 to TRBJ2-7, with D possibly matching TRBD2 (6 bases). The length of the CDR3 is 14 residues. With 6 bases removed from V and 8 bases from J, the gap between germline ends came to 20 bases. The germline CDR1 and CDR2 sequences are MDHEN and SYDVKM. CDR3 sequence reads: CASSTSGGNPKQYF. In DNA form, the CDR3 reads TGTGCCAGCAGCACCTCCGGGGGAAATCCAAAGCAGTACTTC.

This chain joins TRBV21-1 and TRBJ1-5; TRBD1, the D gene given by the table, was not confirmed from the DNA. TRBV21-1 is noted as a pseudogene. The CDR3 loop spans 19 amino acids. The CDR3 nucleotides read TGTGCCAGCAGCAAAAAGGAAAGGGGCGTCCTCGGGAGCAATCAGCCCCAGCATTTT. It is translated as CASSKKERGVLGSNQPQHF.

This clone was recorded once. CDR3 coding DNA: TGTGCCAGCAGCCCCGATAGTGCGAACACCGGGGAGCTGTTTTTT. This codes for CASSPDSANTGELFF. This chain connects TRBV7-2 to TRBJ2-2; no definite D call. The CDR3 sequence is 15 residues long. Per the germline V gene, CDR1 is SGHTA and CDR2 is FQGNSA. Trimming removed 5 bases at V and 0 bases at J, with 10 bases between.

The chain is built from TRBV10-3 and TRBJ1-2; D unclear. CDR1 and CDR2 from the germline V gene are ENHRY and SYGVKD. The CDR3 is 13 amino acids. V lost 11 bases and J 2 bases, leaving 15 bases between the germline ends. CDR3 protein: CADSDGANYGYTF. The DNA of the CDR3 is TGTGCCGACTCGGACGGAGCGAACTATGGCTACACCTTC.

The V gene is TRBV30, the J gene TRBJ1-4; tentative D call: TRBD1 (6 bases). CDR1 is GTSNPN, CDR2 SVGIG, per germline (reference sequence). The CDR3 contains 12 residues. V was pared by 5 bases and J by 7 bases, with 11 bases between. The CDR3 bases are TGTGCCTGGTCAGGGGAACGTGAAAAACTGTTTTTT. This encodes CAWSGEREKLFF.

This clone turned up a few times. The rearrangement joins TRBV15 to TRBJ1-5, with D unresolved. The V gene lost 0 bases and the J gene lost 10 bases, with 10 bases spanning the gap. Germline V gene sequence: CDR1 LNHNV, CDR2 YYDKDF (reference sequence). This CDR3 contains 13 residues. The CDR3 spells CATSRDVFRPQHF. CDR3 DNA: TGTGCCACCAGCAGAGATGTCTTCAGACCCCAGCATTTT.

This sequence joins TRBV19 and TRBJ1-1; D gene ambiguous. CDR3 length equals 19 residues. The V gene's germline CDR1 is LNHDA and CDR2 SQIVND (reference sequence). V lost 5 bases and J lost 3, with 28 bases in between. CDR3 DNA: TGTGCCAGTAGTGATCAAGTTCCTCAGGTCGGTTTGGAGTACACTGAAGCTTTCTTT. Protein: CASSDQVPQVGLEYTEAFF.

The CDR3 coding sequence is TGTGCCAGTAGTATCCGGACAGGGGCCTACAATGAGCAGTTCTTC. It encodes CASSIRTGAYNEQFF. This chain uses TRBV19 with TRBJ2-1; 9 bases match TRBD1. The ends lost 3 bases at V and 2 bases at J; junction bases unmatched: 2. Looked up from germline, CDR1 is LNHDA and CDR2 is SQIVND (reference sequence). The length of the CDR3 is 15 residues.

V and J are TRBV18 and TRBJ2-1; 11 bases fit TRBD2. CDR3 length equals 15 residues. V shed 6 bases, J shed 7 bases, and the junction held 8 bases outside the gene matches. Germline CDR1 reads KGHSH; CDR2 reads LQKENI. For the CDR3, the DNA is TGTGCCAGCTCCCCCACTAGCGGGAGCTGGAATGAGCAGTTCTTC. Amino acids: CASSPTSGSWNEQFF.

The rearrangement joins TRBV2 to TRBJ2-5; no clear D gene. CDR3 length: 13 amino acids. V lost 5 bases to trimming and J lost 2 bases, with 9 bases between them. CDR1 and CDR2 (germline): SNHLY, FYNNEI. The CDR3 sequence: CASSRWRQETQYF. For the CDR3, the DNA is TGTGCCAGCAGTCGTTGGCGTCAAGAGACCCAGTACTTC.

The genes are TRBV19 and TRBJ2-3; D is perhaps TRBD2 (6 bases). Germline V gives CDR1 LNHDA, CDR2 SQIVND (reference sequence). V was pared by 4 bases and J by 0 bases, with 11 bases between. The CDR3 contains 15 residues. This CDR3 is CASSTAGTSTDTQYF. The CDR3 coding sequence is TGTGCCAGTAGTACGGCAGGGACTAGCACAGATACGCAGTATTTT. Complete variable domain (other parts from reference TRBV19 and TRBJ2-3): DGGITQSPKYLFRKEGQNVTLSCEQNLNHDAMYWYRQDPGQGLRLIYYSQIVNDFQKGDIAEGYSVSREKKESFPLTVTSAQKNPTAFYLCASSTAGTSTDTQYFGPGTRLTVL.

This clone turned up a few times. The V and J genes are TRBV28 and TRBJ1-3, with D perhaps matching TRBD1 (6 bases). CDR3 size: 16 residues. The germline V gene has CDR1 MDHEN and CDR2 SYDVKM. The V gene lost 5 bases and the J gene lost 1 base, with 15 bases spanning the gap. CDR3 nucleotides: TGTGCCAGCAGTCTAATCTCAGGGGCTTCTGGAAACACCATATATTTT. Encoded protein: CASSLISGASGNTIYF.

The chain recombines TRBV4-3 with TRBJ2-1, with 9 bases that match TRBD1. Germline CDR1 and CDR2: LGHNA and YSLEER. The CDR3 covers 15 residues. The J segment lost 6 bases and the V segment lost 3 bases, leaving 6 bases of the junction unmatched. In DNA form, the CDR3 reads TGCGCCAGCAGCCAGAGGACAGGGGCCCTCAATGAGCAGTTCTTC. It specifies CASSQRTGALNEQFF.